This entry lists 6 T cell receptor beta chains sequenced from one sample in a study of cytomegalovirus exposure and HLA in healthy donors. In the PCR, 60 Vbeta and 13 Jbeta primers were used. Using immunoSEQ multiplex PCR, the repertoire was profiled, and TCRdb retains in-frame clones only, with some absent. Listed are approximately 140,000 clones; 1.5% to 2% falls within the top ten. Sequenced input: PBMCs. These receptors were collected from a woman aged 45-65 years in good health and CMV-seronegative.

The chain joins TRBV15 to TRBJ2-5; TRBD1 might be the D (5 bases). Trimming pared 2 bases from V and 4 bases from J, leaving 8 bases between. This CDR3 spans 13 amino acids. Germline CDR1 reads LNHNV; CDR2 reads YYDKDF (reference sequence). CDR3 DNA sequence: TGTGCCACCAGCAGAAGGGGTCGAGAGACCCAGTACTTC. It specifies CATSRRGRETQYF.

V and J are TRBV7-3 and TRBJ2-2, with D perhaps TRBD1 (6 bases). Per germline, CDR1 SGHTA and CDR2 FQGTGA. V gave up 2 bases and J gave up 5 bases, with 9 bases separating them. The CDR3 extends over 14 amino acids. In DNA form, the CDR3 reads TGTGCCAGCAGCTTATCCAGGGGAACCGGGGAGCTGTTTTTT. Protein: CASSLSRGTGELFF.

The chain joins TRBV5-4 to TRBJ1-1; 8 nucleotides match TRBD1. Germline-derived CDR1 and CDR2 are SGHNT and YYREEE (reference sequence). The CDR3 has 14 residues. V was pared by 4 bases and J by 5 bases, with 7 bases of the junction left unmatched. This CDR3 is CASSLTGTGTEAFF. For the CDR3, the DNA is TGTGCCAGCAGCCTAACTGGGACAGGAACTGAAGCTTTCTTT.

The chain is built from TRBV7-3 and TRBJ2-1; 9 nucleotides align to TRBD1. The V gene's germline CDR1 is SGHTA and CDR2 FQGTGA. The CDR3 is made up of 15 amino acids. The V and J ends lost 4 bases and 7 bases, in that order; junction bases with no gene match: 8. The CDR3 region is CASSSRTGDSNEQFF. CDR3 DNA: TGTGCCAGCAGCTCCCGGACAGGGGACTCTAATGAGCAGTTCTTC.

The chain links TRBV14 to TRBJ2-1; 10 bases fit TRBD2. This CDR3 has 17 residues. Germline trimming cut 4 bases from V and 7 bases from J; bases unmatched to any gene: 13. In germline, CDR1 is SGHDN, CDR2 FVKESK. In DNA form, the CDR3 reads TGTGCCAGCAGCCCTCTTGCTAGCGGGAGACGGATGAATGAGCAGTTCTTC. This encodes CASSPLASGRRMNEQFF.

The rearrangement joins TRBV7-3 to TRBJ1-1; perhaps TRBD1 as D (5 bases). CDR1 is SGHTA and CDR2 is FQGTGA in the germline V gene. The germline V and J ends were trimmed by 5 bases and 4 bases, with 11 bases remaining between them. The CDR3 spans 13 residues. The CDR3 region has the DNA TGTGCCAGCAGCCTCCAGGGTGGCACTGAAGCTTTCTTT. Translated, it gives CASSLQGGTEAFF.